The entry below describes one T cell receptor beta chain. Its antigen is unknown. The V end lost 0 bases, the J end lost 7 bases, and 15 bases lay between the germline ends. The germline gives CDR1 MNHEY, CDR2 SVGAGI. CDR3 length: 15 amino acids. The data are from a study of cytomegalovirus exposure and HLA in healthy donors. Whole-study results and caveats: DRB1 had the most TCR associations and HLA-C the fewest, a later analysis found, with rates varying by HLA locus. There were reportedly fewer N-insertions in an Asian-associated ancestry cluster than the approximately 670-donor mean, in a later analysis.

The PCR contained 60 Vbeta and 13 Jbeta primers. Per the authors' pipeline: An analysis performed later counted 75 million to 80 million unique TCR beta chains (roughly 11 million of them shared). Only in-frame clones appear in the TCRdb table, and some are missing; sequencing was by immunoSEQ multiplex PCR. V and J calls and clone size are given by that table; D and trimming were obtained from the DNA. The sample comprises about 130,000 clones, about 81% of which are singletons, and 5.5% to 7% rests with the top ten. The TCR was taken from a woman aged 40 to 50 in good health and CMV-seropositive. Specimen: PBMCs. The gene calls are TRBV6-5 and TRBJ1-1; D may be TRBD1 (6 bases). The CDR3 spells CASSYSGDTGFEAFF. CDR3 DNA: TGTGCCAGCAGTTACTCGGGGGACACGGGATTTGAAGCTTTCTTT.